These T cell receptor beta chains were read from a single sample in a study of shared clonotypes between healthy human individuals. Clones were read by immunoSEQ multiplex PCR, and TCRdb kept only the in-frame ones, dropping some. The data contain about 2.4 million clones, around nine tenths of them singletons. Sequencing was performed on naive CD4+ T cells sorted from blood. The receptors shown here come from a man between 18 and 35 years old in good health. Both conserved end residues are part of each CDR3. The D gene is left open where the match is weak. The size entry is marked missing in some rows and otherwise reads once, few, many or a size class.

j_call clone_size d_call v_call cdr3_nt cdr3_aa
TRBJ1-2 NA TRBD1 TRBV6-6 TGTGCCAGCAGTTACGATTGGGACAGGGGGGGCTACACCTTC CASSYDWDRGGYTF
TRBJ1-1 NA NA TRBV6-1 TGTGCCAGCAGTGGACAGCAGGGAAACACTGAAGCTTTCTTT CASSGQQGNTEAFF
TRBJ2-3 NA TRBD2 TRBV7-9 TGTGCCAGCAGCAGAGGGGCGGGAGTGGTGGCAGATACGCAGTATTTT CASSRGAGVVADTQYF
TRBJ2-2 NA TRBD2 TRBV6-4 TGTGCCAGCAGTCCGATAGCGGGAGTCGGCACCGGGGAGCTGTTTTTT CASSPIAGVGTGELFF
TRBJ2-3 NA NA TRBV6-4 TGTGCCAGCAGTCCACGCCCAGGGTCGGGAGCAGATACGCAGTATTTT CASSPRPGSGADTQYF
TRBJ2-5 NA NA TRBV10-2 TGCGCCAGCAGTGAGGGCAGGGAGGCGAAGACCCAGTACTTC CASSEGREAKTQYF
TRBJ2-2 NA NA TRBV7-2 TGTGCCAGCAGCATTTACACCGGGGAGCTGTTTTTT CASSIYTGELFF
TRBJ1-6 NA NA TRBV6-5 TGTGCCAGCAGTTACGACATCTCCTATAATTCACCCCTCCACTTT CASSYDISYNSPLHF
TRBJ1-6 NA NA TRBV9 TGTGCCAGCAGCGTAGACGGTTATTCACCCCTCCACTTT CASSVDGYSPLHF
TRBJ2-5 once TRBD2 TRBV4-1 TGCGCCAGCAGCCAAGATCCCAGCGGGGGAGGAGAGACCCAGTACTTC CASSQDPSGGGETQYF
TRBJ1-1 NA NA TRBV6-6 TGTGCCAGCAGTAACAGGGCCTTGAACACTGAAGCTTTCTTT CASSNRALNTEAFF
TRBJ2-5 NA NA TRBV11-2 TGTGCCAGCAGCTTATGGGGGGGGCTTGAGACCCAGTACTTC CASSLWGGLETQYF
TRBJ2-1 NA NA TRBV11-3 TGTGCCAGCAGCTTAGGGGCATCGGATTACAATGAGCAGTTCTTC CASSLGASDYNEQFF
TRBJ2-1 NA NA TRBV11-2 TGTGCCAGCAGCTTAGCCAGTCGGAATGAGCAGTTCTTC CASSLASRNEQFF
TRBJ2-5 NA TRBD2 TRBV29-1 TGCAGCGTTGGGACTAGCGGGAGGGCCCAAGAGACCCAGTACTTC CSVGTSGRAQETQYF
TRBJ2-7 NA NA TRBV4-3 TGCGCCAGCAGCCAAGAGAAGGGGAAGCAGTACTTC CASSQEKGKQYF
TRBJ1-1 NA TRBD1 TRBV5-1 TGCGCCAGCAGCGGAACGACAGGGTCCGCCATTGAAGCTTTCTTT CASSGTTGSAIEAFF
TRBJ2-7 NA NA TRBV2 TGTGCCAGCACCCCGGACCGCTCGTACTACGAGCAGTACTTC CASTPDRSYYEQYF
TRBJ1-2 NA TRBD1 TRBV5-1 TGCGCCAGCAGCCCCCTGAGCGCCCGGGACAGTCAGCATGGCTACACCTTC CASSPLSARDSQHGYTF
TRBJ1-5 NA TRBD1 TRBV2 TGTGCCAGCACACGACAGGGAAGCAATCAGCCCCAGCATTTT CASTRQGSNQPQHF
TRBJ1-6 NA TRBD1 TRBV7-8 TGTGCCAGCAGCTTAGGGGTCGGGACAGCCAATTCACCCCTCCACTTT CASSLGVGTANSPLHF
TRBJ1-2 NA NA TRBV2 TGTGCCAGCAGCCAGGGTCTCTATGGCTACACCTTC CASSQGLYGYTF
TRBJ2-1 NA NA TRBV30 TGTGCCTGCTCCCCCGACAATGAGCAGTTCTTC CACSPDNEQFF
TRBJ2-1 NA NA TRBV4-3 TGCGCCAGCAGCCAGGAGCCTTCCCCGAGCTCCTACAATGAGCAGTTCTTC CASSQEPSPSSYNEQFF
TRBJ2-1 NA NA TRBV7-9 TGTGCCAGCAGCTTGTATGTGGGTGAGCAGTTCTTC CASSLYVGEQFF
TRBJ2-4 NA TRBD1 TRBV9 TGTGCCAGCAGCCCGCAGGGGGCAGCCAAAAACATTCAGTACTTC CASSPQGAAKNIQYF
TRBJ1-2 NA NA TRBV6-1 TGTGCCAGCAGTGACTGGCAGGACCGGGGCTACACCTTC CASSDWQDRGYTF
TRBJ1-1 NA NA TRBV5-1 TGCGCCAGCAGCTTGGGGGGGCGCGGAGACTGGTACACTGAAGCTTTCTTT CASSLGGRGDWYTEAFF
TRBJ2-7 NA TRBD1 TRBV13 TGTGCCAGCAGCTTAAGACAGGGCTCCTACGAGCAGTACTTC CASSLRQGSYEQYF
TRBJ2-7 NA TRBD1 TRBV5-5 TGTGCCAGCAGCTCCTTCCCGGGACAGATCTACGAGCAGTACTTC CASSSFPGQIYEQYF
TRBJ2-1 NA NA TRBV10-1 TGCGCCAGCAGTGAACAGCCCAGTAACAATGAGCAGTTCTTC CASSEQPSNNEQFF
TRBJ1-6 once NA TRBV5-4 TGTGCCAGCAGCGCCCTTAATTCACCCCTCCACTTT CASSALNSPLHF
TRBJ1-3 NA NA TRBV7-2 TGTGCCAGCAGCTTCATCTCTGGAAACACCATATATTTT CASSFISGNTIYF
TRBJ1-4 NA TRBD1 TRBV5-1 TGCGCCAGCACTGAAACAGGGGGCCCTTATGAAAAACTGTTTTTT CASTETGGPYEKLFF
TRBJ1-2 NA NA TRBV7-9 TGTGCCAGCCAGGGGTCGGACTATGGCTACACCTTC CASQGSDYGYTF
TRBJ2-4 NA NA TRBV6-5 TGTGCCAGTAGTGTGACAGGAGACAAAAACATTCAGTACTTC CASSVTGDKNIQYF
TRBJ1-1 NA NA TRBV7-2 TGTGCCAGCAGCTTAGAACCTAGGACTGAAGCTTTCTTT CASSLEPRTEAFF
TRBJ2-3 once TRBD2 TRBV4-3 TGCGCCAGCAGCCAAGTCCAACTAGCGGGAGCTTTGACAGATACGCAGTATTTT CASSQVQLAGALTDTQYF
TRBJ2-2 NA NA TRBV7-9 TGTGCCAGCAGCTTAGGCCACGCCGGGGCCGGGGAGCTGTTTTTT CASSLGHAGAGELFF
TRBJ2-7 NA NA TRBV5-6 TGTGCCAGCAGCTTGACCAGCACCTACGAGCAGTACTTC CASSLTSTYEQYF
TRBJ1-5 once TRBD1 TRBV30 TGTGCCTGGAGTGATCGCCAGGGGGCTGTTCAGCCCCAGCATTTT CAWSDRQGAVQPQHF
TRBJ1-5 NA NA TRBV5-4 TGTGCCAGCAGCTTGGGGGGTGGCAATCAGCCCCAGCATTTT CASSLGGGNQPQHF
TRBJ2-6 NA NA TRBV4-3 TGCGCCAGCAGCCAAGCATGGCTCTCTGGGGCCAACGTCCTGACTTTC CASSQAWLSGANVLTF
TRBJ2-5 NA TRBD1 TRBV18 TGTGCCAGCTCTCCAAATACAGGGGCCGAGACCCAGTACTTC CASSPNTGAETQYF
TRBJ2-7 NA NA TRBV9 TGTGCCAGCAGCGTAGCAGCAGGGAGCGAGCAGTACTTC CASSVAAGSEQYF
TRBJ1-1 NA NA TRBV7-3 TGTGCCAGCAGCCCCGGGAATTTCGTGGGGAACACTGAAGCTTTCTTT CASSPGNFVGNTEAFF
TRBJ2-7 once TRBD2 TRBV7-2 TGTGCCAGCAGCGGGGGACTATTTAACGAGCAGTACTTC CASSGGLFNEQYF
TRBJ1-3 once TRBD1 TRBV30 TGTGCCTGGAGTCGACAGGGGACTGGAAACACCATATATTTT CAWSRQGTGNTIYF
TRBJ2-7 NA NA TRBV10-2 TGCGCCAGCAGCCCCGACAGGTTCTACGAGCAGTACTTC CASSPDRFYEQYF